This T cell receptor (beta chain) was sequenced during a study of control samples from healthy donors and cancer patients (TCRdb year 2020). Library preparation employed the immunoSEQ multiplex PCR assay. TCRdb obtained this table from immuneACCESS and retained in-frame rearrangements with V and J assigned. These tables miss some clones; where compared with another copy, unresolved V genes account for less than half of the shortfall, and the remainder is unexplained. The sample table contains some 150,000 clones; only one count was recorded for roughly 89% of them. The ten largest clones capture 4.9% of the sample. Relative to germline, V is 0 bases shorter and J is 2 bases shorter, with 6 bases between their ends. From the cysteine up to the phenylalanine, the CDR3 has a length of 13 residues. The DNA shown is the 39-base CDR3, in frame from base 1. Based on the germline V gene, the CDR1 and CDR2 sequences are SGHTS and YDEGEE.

In regard to this clone: Its antigen has not been determined. One base away there is no much larger clone; base qualities are not given.

Sequencing used blood. The TCR originated in a man aged 25-40 years in good health. The chain links TRBV5-8 with TRBJ2-7, with the D gene call left open. The DNA sequence is TGTGCCAGCAGCTTGGACAGAACCTACGAGCAGTACTTC. The translation is CASSLDRTYEQYF.